The 9 T cell receptor beta chains in this list originate from one sample, sequenced in a study of T cells in Graves' hyperthyroidism and ophthalmopathy. Amplified regions were TCR beta CDR3 sequences from RNA transcripts. The HTBI set primed first-round TCR CDR3 RT-PCR. In TCRdb, the multiplex PCR reads were re-called with MiXCR into one record per CDR3 protein. The sample has around 600,000 distinct CDR3 sequences, 13% to 15% seen once; the top ten hold more than 6%. Sequencing used blood. The source of these receptors is a young woman with Graves' ophthalmopathy.

There are many counts of this clonotype. The chain joins TRBV2 to TRBJ2-1, with D possibly being TRBD2 (6 bases). V lost 8 bases, J lost 4 bases, and 12 bases lay in between. The CDR3 extends over 13 amino acids. CDR1 is SNHLY, CDR2 FYNNEI, per germline. The CDR3 DNA follows: TGTGCCAGCGGGGGACTTCTTTACAATGAGCAGTTCTTC. Its protein product is CASGGLLYNEQFF.

This rearrangement joins TRBV7-6 to TRBJ2-7; 11 bases fit TRBD2. The CDR3 has 15 residues. Germline CDR1 reads SGHVS; CDR2 reads FNYEAQ. The ends lost 2 bases at V and 4 bases at J; junction bases unmatched: 4. The CDR3 loop reads CASSLQTSGSYEQYF. The CDR3 bases are TGTGCCAGCAGCTTACAAACTAGCGGGAGTTACGAGCAGTACTTC.

This clonotype was found a few times. The chain has TRBV7-9 and TRBJ2-1; 14 nucleotides agree with TRBD2. With V trimmed by 4 bases and J by 6 bases, 8 bases remained unmatched. Looked up from germline, CDR1 is SEHNR and CDR2 is FQNEAQ (reference sequence). This CDR3 is built from 17 residues. The CDR3 DNA reads as TGTGCCAGCAGCTCGACAAGGACTAGCGGGAGGTCCAATGAGCAGTTCTTC. Its protein product is CASSSTRTSGRSNEQFF.

The rearrangement joins TRBV6-1 to TRBJ1-4; 8 bases are shared with TRBD1. CDR3 length: 13 residues. V lost 6 bases to trimming and J lost 8 bases; unmatched junction nucleotides: 5. Germline CDR1 is MNHNS and CDR2 is SASEGT. The CDR3 DNA sequence: TGTGCCAGCAGGGGGGACAGGAGGGAAAAACTGTTTTTT. It encodes CASRGDRREKLFF.

This clonotype was seen repeatedly, ten times or more. The chain combines TRBV20-1 with TRBJ2-5, with 11 bases identical to TRBD2. The germline V gene encodes CDR1 DFQATT and CDR2 SNEGSKA (reference sequence). V lost 3 bases and J lost 4; bases outside the gene matches: 10. The CDR3 length is 16 residues. The CDR3 DNA sequence: TGCAGTGCTAGCTATTTTAGCGGGAGGGCAGGAGAGACCCAGTACTTC. Translated: CSASYFSGRAGETQYF.

This clonotype was seen many times. At one of its ends the junction is not consistent with the germline gene, which may arise from a read error. This chain joins TRBV11-1 and TRBJ2-2, with TRBD1 as a possible D gene (6 bases). The CDR3 has 16 amino acids. Germline loops: CDR1 SGHAT, CDR2 FQDESV (reference sequence). CDR3 bases: TGTGCCAGCAGCTTATTTGGGCAGGGGAACACCGGGAAGCTGTTTTTT. This codes for CASSLFGQGNTGKLFF.

The rearrangement joins TRBV5-1 to TRBJ1-2, with D tentatively TRBD1 (5 bases). Germline V gene sequence: CDR1 SGHRS, CDR2 YFSETQ. The V end was cut by 3 bases, the J end by 1 base, with 16 bases between. The CDR3 contains 16 residues. Here the CDR3 reads CASSWEGPLGNYGYTF. The CDR3 DNA reads TGCGCCAGCAGCTGGGAGGGGCCCTTGGGTAACTATGGCTACACCTTC.

This clonotype was recorded many times. V gene TRBV5-1 combines with J gene TRBJ2-6; the D is unclear. The length of the CDR3 is 17 residues. Germline V gives CDR1 SGHRS, CDR2 YFSETQ. V dropped 1 base and J dropped 0 bases, with 11 bases sitting between them. CDR3 coding DNA: TGCGCCAGCAGCTTGAGGTCTCACAGCTCTGGGGCCAACGTCCTGACTTTC. This sequence encodes CASSLRSHSSGANVLTF.

The genes are TRBV12-3 or TRBV12-4 and TRBJ2-7; TRBD2 matches at 7 bases. V lost 8 bases to trimming and J lost 7 bases; unmatched junction nucleotides: 17. The CDR3 loop spans 15 amino acids. The CDR3 coding sequence is TGTGCCAGCGCCAACTTATGGGGGGGGGGGAGGGAGCAGTACTTC. Protein: CASANLWGGGREQYF.